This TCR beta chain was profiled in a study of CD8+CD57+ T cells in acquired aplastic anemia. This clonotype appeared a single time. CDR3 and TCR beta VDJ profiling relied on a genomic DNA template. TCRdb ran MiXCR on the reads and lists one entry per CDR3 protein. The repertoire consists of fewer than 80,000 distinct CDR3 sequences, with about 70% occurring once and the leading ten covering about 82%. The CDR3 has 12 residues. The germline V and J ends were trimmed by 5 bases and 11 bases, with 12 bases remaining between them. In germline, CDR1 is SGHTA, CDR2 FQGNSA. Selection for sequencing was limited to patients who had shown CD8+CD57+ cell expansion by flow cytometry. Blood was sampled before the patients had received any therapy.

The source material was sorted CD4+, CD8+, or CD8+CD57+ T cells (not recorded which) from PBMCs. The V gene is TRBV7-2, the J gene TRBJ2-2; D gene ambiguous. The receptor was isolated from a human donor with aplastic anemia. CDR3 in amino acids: CASSLDPTELFF. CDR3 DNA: TGTGCCAGCAGCCTAGACCCGACCGAGCTGTTTTTT. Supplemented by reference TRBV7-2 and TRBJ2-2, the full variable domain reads GAGVSQSPSNKVTEKGKDVELRCDPISGHTALYWYRQSLGQGLEFLIYFQGNSAPDKSGLPSDRFSAERTGGSVSTLTIQRTQQEDSAVYLCASSLDPTELFFGEGSRLTVL.